The 28 T cell receptor beta chains given below trace back to one sample, sequenced in a study of beta chain features in type 1 diabetes. Which antigens these TCRs recognize remains unknown. Expressed TCRB transcripts were sequenced, since all the RNA that had been isolated was reverse transcribed. Some clones are missing from TCRdb's copy, which holds only in-frame ones; the method was immunoSEQ multiplex PCR. The data show nearly 700,000 clones, with 13% seen just once and 0.02% to 0.025% held by the top ten. Study outcomes and limitations: Within each of all four CD4+ subsets, Type 1 diabetes patients had TCRB CDR3s that were moderately but significantly shorter.

The sample taken for sequencing was naive CD4+ T cells from blood. The receptors derive from a young man with type 1 diabetes.

This clone came up a few times. The genes are TRBV6-1 and TRBJ2-1; D ambiguous. V lost 4 bases and J 14 bases, leaving 12 bases between the germline ends. CDR1 is MNHNS, CDR2 SASEGT, per germline. The CDR3 has 11 amino acids. The chain's CDR3 is CASSAYTAKFF. DNA for the CDR3: TGTGCCAGCAGTGCCTACACGGCCAAGTTCTTC.

The rearrangement links TRBV18 to TRBJ2-2; no clear D. CDR1 KGHSH and CDR2 LQKENI come from the germline V gene. Trimming shortened V by 2 bases and J by 0 bases, and 4 bases separated the two germline ends. The CDR3 extends over 14 amino acids. The CDR3 DNA follows: TGTGCCAGCTCACCAACGGCGAACACCGGGGAGCTGTTTTTT. Its protein is CASSPTANTGELFF.

The chain joins TRBV15 to TRBJ1-2; D gene ambiguous. The CDR3 is 15 residues long. V was pared by 0 bases and J by 4 bases, with 12 bases between. Germline CDR1 and CDR2: LNHNV and YYDKDF (reference sequence). The CDR3: CATSRDSQGIYGYTF. The CDR3 DNA is TGTGCCACCAGCAGAGATTCTCAAGGGATCTATGGCTACACCTTC. The full variable domain, completed using reference TRBV15 and TRBJ1-2, is DAMVIQNPRYQVTQFGKPVTLSCSQTLNHNVMYWYQQKSSQAPKLLFHYYDKDFNNEADTPDNFQSRRPNTSFCFLDIRSPGLGDTAMYLCATSRDSQGIYGYTFGSGTRLTVV.

This clone turned up a few times. The genes are TRBV5-3 and TRBJ2-1; the D gene is possibly TRBD2 (6 bases). TRBV5-3 is noted as an ORF with a role that remains uncertain. With 0 bases removed from V and 6 bases from J, the gap between germline ends came to 10 bases. This CDR3 spans 14 amino acids. The CDR3 region has the DNA TGTGCCAGAAGCTTGGTGCGGGGTAGCAATGAGCAGTTCTTC. Amino acids: CARSLVRGSNEQFF.

The gene calls are TRBV27 and TRBJ2-3; 10 positions match TRBD2. V dropped 9 bases and J dropped 2; count of bases not matched to a gene: 5. The CDR3 spans 14 residues. Germline values: CDR1 MNHEY, CDR2 SMNVEV (reference sequence). The CDR3 bases are TGTGCCAGTGGACTAGCGGACCCCACAGATACGCAGTATTTT. This codes for CASGLADPTDTQYF.

This clone was counted only a few times. The gene calls are TRBV7-2 and TRBJ1-1; D call uncertain. Germline loops: CDR1 SGHTA, CDR2 FQGNSA. The CDR3 spans 12 residues. V dropped 2 bases and J dropped 3 bases, with 4 bases sitting between them. CDR3 in amino acids: CASSLSYTEAFF. The CDR3 DNA follows: TGTGCCAGCAGCTTATCGTACACTGAAGCTTTCTTT.

This clone has only a few counts. The chain has TRBV7-9 and TRBJ1-4, with TRBD1 matching over 7 bases. The CDR3 extends over 15 amino acids. Germline V gene data show CDR1 as SEHNR and CDR2 as FQNEAQ (reference sequence). V lost 0 bases, J lost 7 bases, and 5 bases stayed unmatched. The CDR3 here is CASSLARGEVEKLFF. DNA of the CDR3: TGTGCCAGCAGCTTAGCCAGGGGGGAAGTTGAAAAACTGTTTTTT.

This clone was seen more than once but under ten times. The rearrangement joins TRBV27 to TRBJ1-6; tentatively, D is TRBD1 (5 bases). The length of the CDR3 is 15 residues. Germline CDR1 is MNHEY and CDR2 is SMNVEV (reference sequence). Trimming pared 3 bases from V and 7 bases from J, leaving 13 bases between. The DNA for the CDR3 is TGTGCCAGCAGTTTCGGAGGGGCAGAGAATTCACCCCTCCACTTT. This codes for CASSFGGAENSPLHF.

Concerning this clone itself: At the DNA level, this CDR3 is encoded by other sequences in the same sample as well. The chain has TRBV4-1 and TRBJ2-5, with 9 bases matching TRBD1. In germline, CDR1 is MGHRA, CDR2 YSYEKL. The length of the CDR3 is 16 residues. V trimming: 1 base; J trimming: 4 bases; junction bases outside the gene matches: 7. This chain's CDR3 is CASSQGDRGSGETQYF. Written as DNA, the CDR3 is TGCGCCAGCAGCCAAGGCGACAGGGGGTCCGGAGAGACCCAGTACTTC.

This clone was seen more than once but under ten times. Here the CDR3 reads CASSKIRQGGYGYTF. CDR3 nucleotide sequence: TGTGCCAGCAGCAAAATCCGACAGGGTGGGTATGGCTACACCTTC. This sequence joins TRBV21-1 and TRBJ1-2; whether TRBD1, the table's D call, matches the DNA was not checked. TRBV21-1 counts as a pseudogene. The CDR3 runs 15 residues.

This clone appeared a few times. V usage is TRBV12-5 and J usage is TRBJ1-1; D gene uncertain. The V and J ends lost 4 bases and 6 bases respectively, with 3 bases between them. The length of the CDR3 is 10 residues. Germline V gene sequence: CDR1 LGHNT, CDR2 FRNRAP. The CDR3 here is CASGSAEAFF. Here the CDR3 DNA reads TGTGCTAGTGGTTCCGCTGAAGCTTTCTTT. The entire variable domain, with the rest obtained from reference TRBV12-5 and TRBJ1-1, is as follows: DARVTQTPRHKVTEMGQEVTMRCQPILGHNTVFWYRQTMMQGLELLAYFRNRAPLDDSGMPKDRFSAEMPDATLATLKIQPSEPRDSAVYFCASGSAEAFFGQGTRLTVV.

The V gene is TRBV10-3, the J gene TRBJ2-2, with 7 bases aligning to TRBD1. After removal of 7 bases from V and 7 bases from J, the junction contained 3 bases not matched to a gene. Looked up from germline, CDR1 is ENHRY and CDR2 is SYGVKD. CDR3 length equals 12 residues. The CDR3 region has the DNA TGTGCCATCAATCAGGGGGTCGGGGAGCTGTTTTTT. Translating gives CAINQGVGELFF.

The chain links TRBV5-6 to TRBJ2-1, with D uncertain. V lost 7 bases and J lost 7, with 12 bases in between. The CDR3 is made up of 12 amino acids. Germline CDR1 SGHDT, CDR2 YYEEEE. The CDR3: CASLGLTNEQFF. In DNA, the CDR3 is TGTGCCAGCCTCGGGTTAACGAATGAGCAGTTCTTC.

This clone was observed a handful of times. The chain combines TRBV15 with TRBJ1-2; the D gene is possibly TRBD1 (5 bases). Germline assignment: CDR1 LNHNV and CDR2 YYDKDF (reference sequence). CDR3 length: 13 amino acids. The germline V and J ends were trimmed by 5 bases and 2 bases, with 9 bases remaining between them. The CDR3 sequence is CATSPEGNYGYTF. As DNA, the CDR3 is TGTGCCACCAGCCCGGAGGGGAACTATGGCTACACCTTC.

The chain's CDR3 is CASSLAGTVQETQYF. CDR3 DNA: TGTGCCAGCAGCTTAGCCGGGACAGTCCAAGAGACCCAGTACTTC. V is TRBV7-9 and J is TRBJ2-5, with 7 bases aligning to TRBD1. This CDR3 has 15 amino acids. Germline V lookup: CDR1 SEHNR, CDR2 FQNEAQ (reference sequence). V gave up 0 bases and J gave up 1 base; unmatched junction bases: 2.

This chain joins TRBV2 and TRBJ2-2; 7 nucleotides line up with TRBD2. There are 17 residues in the CDR3. Trimming cost V 5 bases and J 4 bases; bases outside gene matches: 13. The germline V gene encodes CDR1 SNHLY and CDR2 FYNNEI. The CDR3 reads CASSTSPGAGSTGELFF. For the CDR3, the DNA is TGTGCCAGCAGTACCTCTCCTGGAGCGGGGAGCACCGGGGAGCTGTTTTTT.

This clone was seen only a few times. The chain employs TRBV30 and TRBJ1-1; the D is unclear. Germline V gene lookup returns CDR1 GTSNPN and CDR2 SVGIG (reference sequence). This CDR3 has 14 residues. The ends were cut back, 5 bases at V and 0 bases at J, with 13 bases in the middle. CDR3 sequence: CAWGGDRMNTEAFF. In DNA, the CDR3 is TGTGCCTGGGGAGGTGATAGGATGAACACTGAAGCTTTCTTT.

This chain uses TRBV21-1 with TRBJ2-7; the D segment call TRBD1 is taken from the table without a DNA check. TRBV21-1 is given as a pseudogene. CDR3 length equals 14 residues. CDR3 residues: CASSKDRGFYEQYF. The CDR3 region has the DNA TGTGCCAGCAGCAAAGACAGGGGGTTCTACGAGCAGTACTTC.

The chain combines TRBV10-3 with TRBJ2-2; 9 bases are shared with TRBD1. The CDR3 length is 15 residues. Germline assignment: CDR1 ENHRY and CDR2 SYGVKD. V lost 7 bases and J lost 4; bases outside the gene matches: 7. CDR3 region: CAINSGTGFTGELFF. CDR3 nucleotide sequence: TGTGCCATCAATTCCGGGACAGGGTTCACCGGGGAGCTGTTTTTT.

Details on this clone: The junction differs from germline at one of its ends, possibly a read error. The chain combines TRBV7-7 with TRBJ2-1, with D perhaps matching TRBD1 (7 bases). The CDR3 contains 13 residues. Germline-derived CDR1 and CDR2 are SSHAT and FNYEAQ (reference sequence). The CDR3 is CASSRQGGDEQFF. The DNA of the CDR3 is TGTGCTAGCAGCCGACAGGGAGGCGATGAGCAGTTCTTC.

This clone has just a few counts. This chain joins TRBV6-5 and TRBJ2-5, with a tentative D call TRBD2 (6 bases). This CDR3 has 16 residues. The V end was cut by 0 bases, the J end by 0 bases, with 11 bases between. Germline CDR1 reads MNHEY; CDR2 reads SVGAGI. As DNA, the CDR3 is TGTGCCAGCAGTTACTCTGCGGGCGGGAACCAAGAGACCCAGTACTTC. Translating it yields CASSYSAGGNQETQYF.

The chain couples TRBV6-5 to TRBJ2-7; D call uncertain. Germline CDR1 is MNHEY and CDR2 is SVGAGI. The CDR3 is 13 residues long. Trimming took 4 bases from V and 4 from J, leaving 11 bases between them. The CDR3 DNA reads as TGTGCCAGCAGTTCCTCAATGGGGTACGAGCAGTACTTC. Residues: CASSSSMGYEQYF.

This clone was picked up a small number of times. The chain employs TRBV30 and TRBJ1-1; D not certain. The germline gives CDR1 GTSNPN, CDR2 SVGIG (reference sequence). This CDR3 comprises 12 residues. V dropped 8 bases and J dropped 2 bases, with 12 bases sitting between them. In nucleotides, the CDR3 is TGTGCCCAGCTCATTGGTAACACTGAAGCTTTCTTT. Amino acid sequence: CAQLIGNTEAFF.

This clone was found a few times. J is TRBJ2-3 and V is TRBV30; possibly TRBD1 for D (5 bases). The CDR3 runs 13 residues. The V and J ends lost 5 bases and 4 bases respectively, with 13 bases between them. Germline CDR1 GTSNPN, CDR2 SVGIG (reference sequence). This CDR3 is CAWGLTGADTQYF. CDR3 DNA sequence: TGTGCCTGGGGGTTAACAGGCGCAGATACGCAGTATTTT.

The rearrangement joins TRBV27 to TRBJ2-3, with D unclear. The CDR3 has 11 residues. V was shortened by 5 bases and J by 2 bases, with 2 bases between the two germline ends. Germline CDR1 is MNHEY and CDR2 is SMNVEV (reference sequence). CDR3 sequence reads: CASSTTDTQYF. The CDR3 nucleotides are TGTGCCAGCAGTACCACAGATACGCAGTATTTT.

Remarks on this clone: Other DNA sequences in this sample translate to the same CDR3. J is TRBJ1-3 and V is TRBV29-1, with D unclear. Germline loops: CDR1 SQVTM, CDR2 ANQGSEA. V dropped 5 bases and J dropped 0 bases, with 5 bases sitting between them. The CDR3 is made up of 12 amino acids. The CDR3 coding sequence is TGCAGCGTTCGGGACTCTGGAAACACCATATATTTT. Translated, it gives CSVRDSGNTIYF.

There are a few counts of this clone. This chain uses TRBV30 with TRBJ1-6; D remains ambiguous. The CDR3 runs to 15 residues. V lost 4 bases and J 5 bases, leaving 15 bases between the germline ends. The V gene's germline CDR1 is GTSNPN and CDR2 SVGIG (reference sequence). This chain's CDR3 is CAWTSWRADNSPLHF. For the CDR3, the DNA is TGTGCCTGGACTTCATGGAGGGCAGATAATTCACCCCTCCACTTT.

In its sample, this clone was seen a few times. The chain carries TRBV9 and TRBJ1-3, with D hard to call. The germline CDR1 and CDR2 sequences are SGDLS and YYNGEE. CDR3 length: 15 residues. Between the trimmed V and J ends, which lost 0 bases and 0 bases, there was a span of 7 bases. The CDR3 DNA reads TGTGCCAGCAGCGTAGACCGATACTCTGGAAACACCATATATTTT. This encodes CASSVDRYSGNTIYF.